The clone carrying this TCR beta chain has only a few counts. Some clones are missing from TCRdb's copy, which holds only in-frame ones; the method was immunoSEQ multiplex PCR. The data hold 850,000 to 1,100,000 clones, with around 77% observed a single time. This specimen comes from a study of shared clonotypes between healthy human individuals. The V and J ends lost 1 base and 4 bases respectively, with 16 bases between them. The germline CDR1 and CDR2 sequences are SGHDN and FVKESK. The CDR3 length is 16 residues. Sample: memory CD4+ T cells from PBMCs. Subset of the sample: CD45RA-negative fraction. The receptor's source is a man younger than 35 in good health. Some clones in this sample may be carry-over from other donors' samples. The chain recombines TRBV14 with TRBJ1-2; tentatively, D is TRBD1 (6 bases). CDR3 loop: CASSQGAGALSYGYTF. The CDR3 DNA sequence: TGTGCCAGCAGCCAAGGGGCGGGGGCGCTTAGCTATGGCTACACCTTC.